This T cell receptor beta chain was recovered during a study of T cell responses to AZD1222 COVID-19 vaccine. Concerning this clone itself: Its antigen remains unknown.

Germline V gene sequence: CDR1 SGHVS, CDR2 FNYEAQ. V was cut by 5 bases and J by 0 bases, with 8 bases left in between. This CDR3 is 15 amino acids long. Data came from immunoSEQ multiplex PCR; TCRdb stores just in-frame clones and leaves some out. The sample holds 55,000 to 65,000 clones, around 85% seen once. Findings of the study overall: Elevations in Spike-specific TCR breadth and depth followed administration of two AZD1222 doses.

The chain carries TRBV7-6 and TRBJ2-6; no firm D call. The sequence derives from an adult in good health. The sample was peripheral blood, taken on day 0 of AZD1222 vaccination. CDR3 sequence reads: CASSPRFSGANVLTF. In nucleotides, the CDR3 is TGTGCCAGCAGCCCCCGATTCTCTGGGGCCAACGTCCTGACTTTC.